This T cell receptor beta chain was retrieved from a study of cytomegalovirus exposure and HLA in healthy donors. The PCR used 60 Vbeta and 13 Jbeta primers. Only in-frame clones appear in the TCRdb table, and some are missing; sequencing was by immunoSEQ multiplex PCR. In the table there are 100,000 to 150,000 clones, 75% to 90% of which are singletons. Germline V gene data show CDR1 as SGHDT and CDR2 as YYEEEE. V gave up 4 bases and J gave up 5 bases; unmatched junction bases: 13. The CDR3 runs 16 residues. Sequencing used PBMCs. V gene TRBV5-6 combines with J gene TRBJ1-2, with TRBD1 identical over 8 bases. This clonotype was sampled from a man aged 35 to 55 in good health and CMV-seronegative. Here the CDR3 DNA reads TGTGCCAGCAGCACCACAGGGGGTGGCCCCCTTTATGGCTACACCTTC. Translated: CASSTTGGGPLYGYTF.